These 32 T cell receptor beta chains originate from one sample sequenced in a study of pediatric ulcerative colitis. Sequenced by immunoSEQ multiplex PCR; TCRdb stores in-frame clones only, minus some. The sample records about 64,000 clones, 77% being singletons. Sequences were obtained from blood. Source of these receptors: a boy younger than 18 with moderate ulcerative colitis.

The V and J genes are TRBV5-1 and TRBJ2-1; TRBD2 agrees at 11 bases. The V gene end was trimmed by 3 bases and the J gene end by 4 bases; junction bases not matched to a gene: 6. Germline V gene sequence: CDR1 SGHRS, CDR2 YFSETQ. CDR3 length: 16 amino acids. The DNA for the CDR3 is TGCGCCAGCAGCTCAGCTATAGCGGGGGGGTACAATGAGCAGTTCTTC. This codes for CASSSAIAGGYNEQFF.

The chain uses TRBV27 and TRBJ1-1; no reliable D call. The germline CDR1 and CDR2 sequences are MNHEY and SMNVEV (reference sequence). The CDR3 is 13 amino acids. Trimming took 2 bases from V and 4 from J, leaving 8 bases between them. This chain's CDR3 is CASSLGSATEAFF. DNA of the CDR3: TGTGCCAGCAGTTTAGGGTCGGCCACTGAAGCTTTCTTT.

V and J are TRBV7-8 and TRBJ1-5, with D uncertain. The CDR3 loop spans 14 amino acids. Germline V gives CDR1 SGHVS, CDR2 FQNEAQ. V lost 1 base to trimming and J lost 9 bases, with 13 bases between them. The CDR3 DNA is TGTGCCAGCAGCTTAGGGGCAGAAACAACGCCCCAGCATTTT. Translating it yields CASSLGAETTPQHF. Supplemented by reference TRBV7-8 and TRBJ1-5, the full variable domain reads GAGVSQSPRYKVAKRGQDVALRCDPISGHVSLFWYQQALGQGPEFLTYFQNEAQLDKSGLPSDRFFAERPEGSVSTLKIQRTQQEDSAVYLCASSLGAETTPQHFGDGTRLSIL.

The chain employs TRBV5-1 and TRBJ2-2, with TRBD2 matching 7 bases. The V gene's germline CDR1 is SGHRS and CDR2 YFSETQ. V shed 3 bases and J 0 bases; nucleotides not matched to a gene: 11. CDR3 length: 18 amino acids. CDR3 coding DNA: TGCGCCAGCAGCTCCCCGCCCGGGGGGTTCCCGAACACCGGGGAGCTGTTTTTT. This gives the protein CASSSPPGGFPNTGELFF.

In nucleotides, the CDR3 is TGTGCCACCAGCAGAGATCCTACAGGGGGCATAGAGACCCAGTACTTC. Translation gives CATSRDPTGGIETQYF. The V and J genes are TRBV15 and TRBJ2-5, with 9 nucleotides matching TRBD1. Germline V CDR1 and CDR2: LNHNV, YYDKDF (reference sequence). The CDR3 has 16 amino acids. V trimming: 0 bases; J trimming: 4 bases; junction bases outside the gene matches: 6.

This clone was picked up a small number of times. The chain uses TRBV10-1 and TRBJ2-7; weak D call: TRBD2 (5 bases). Germline values: CDR1 WNHNN, CDR2 SYGVQD (reference sequence). This CDR3 has 14 amino acids. V was clipped by 0 bases and J by 7 bases, with 13 bases between them. Here the CDR3 DNA reads TGCGCCAGCAGTGAGTCGCCTTCACCGGGGGAGCAGTACTTC. This encodes CASSESPSPGEQYF.

The gene calls are TRBV21-1 and TRBJ1-5. TRBV21-1 counts as a pseudogene. The CDR3 is made up of 14 amino acids. CDR3 sequence (DNA): TGTGCCAGCAGCAAAATCGGGGGGGATCAGCCCCAGCATTTT. As protein: CASSKIGGDQPQHF.

Points on this clone: At one of its ends the junction is not consistent with the germline gene, which may arise from a read error. The genes are TRBV7-2 and TRBJ2-7; unclear D gene. Germline V gives CDR1 SGHTA, CDR2 FQGNSA. There are 14 residues in the CDR3. DNA for the CDR3: TGTGCCAGCAGCCCCAGGAGTGGGTCCTTCGAGCAGTACTTC. It codes for CASSPRSGSFEQYF.

This chain links TRBV4-1 with TRBJ1-1; D not certain. The V end lost 3 bases, the J end lost 0 bases, and 11 bases lay between the germline ends. Germline values: CDR1 MGHRA, CDR2 YSYEKL. The CDR3 has 15 residues. The CDR3 DNA follows: TGCGCCAGCAGCCATCCATACCTCATGAACACTGAAGCTTTCTTT. Translated, it gives CASSHPYLMNTEAFF.

This chain joins TRBV7-9 and TRBJ1-2; 12 bases fit TRBD1. Germline CDR1 and CDR2: SEHNR and FQNEAQ (reference sequence). This CDR3 spans 15 amino acids. V gave up 1 base and J gave up 8 bases; unmatched junction bases: 5. CDR3 region: CASSLDGTGGYGYTF. The DNA of the CDR3 is TGTGCCAGCAGCTTAGATGGGACAGGGGGCTACGGCTACACCTTC.

J is TRBJ1-3 and V is TRBV7-6; a possible D gene is TRBD1 (5 bases). Trimming removed 5 bases from V and 4 bases from J, with 21 bases in between. The CDR3 consists of 17 residues. Germline V gene sequence: CDR1 SGHVS, CDR2 FNYEAQ. The CDR3 region is CASSTARLRDVGNTIYF. Written as DNA, the CDR3 is TGTGCCAGCAGCACGGCTCGACTTCGGGACGTCGGAAACACCATATATTTT.

The J gene is TRBJ2-3, the V gene TRBV19; maybe TRBD2 (6 bases). Per the germline V gene, CDR1 is LNHDA and CDR2 is SQIVND (reference sequence). Between the trimmed V and J ends, which lost 7 bases and 5 bases, there was a span of 7 bases. CDR3 length: 11 residues. CDR3 nucleotide sequence: TGTGCCAGTAAAGCGGGAGATACGCAGTATTTT. It specifies CASKAGDTQYF.

This chain uses TRBV5-1 with TRBJ1-4; TRBD1 matches at 9 bases. CDR1 is SGHRS, CDR2 YFSETQ, per germline. This CDR3 has 15 amino acids. V dropped 1 base and J dropped 5; count of bases not matched to a gene: 3. The CDR3 nucleotides are TGCGCCAGCAGCTTGAACAGGGGGCCGAATGAAAAACTGTTTTTT. It is translated as CASSLNRGPNEKLFF.

V and J are TRBV5-1 and TRBJ2-1, with D perhaps given as TRBD1 or TRBD2 (6 bases each). The germline CDR1 and CDR2 sequences are SGHRS and YFSETQ. CDR3 length: 14 amino acids. Trimming cost V 6 bases and J 9 bases, with 19 bases left between them. The CDR3 is CASTGGGGYGEQFF. The CDR3 region has the DNA TGCGCCAGCACCGGAGGGGGAGGATATGGTGAGCAGTTCTTC.

The genes are TRBV7-9 and TRBJ1-2, with TRBD1 as a possible D gene (6 bases). V was cut by 4 bases and J by 10 bases, with 16 bases left in between. This CDR3 contains 13 residues. Per germline, CDR1 SEHNR and CDR2 FQNEAQ (reference sequence). The CDR3 DNA reads as TGTGCCAGCAGCTCGGGGGGCAGGGCTTTCTACACCTTC. Amino acids: CASSSGGRAFYTF.

The rearrangement joins TRBV30 to TRBJ1-2; D not resolved. Germline CDR1 GTSNPN, CDR2 SVGIG (reference sequence). This CDR3 contains 15 residues. Between the trimmed V and J ends, which lost 3 bases and 1 base, there was a span of 15 bases. The CDR3 nucleotides are TGTGCCTGGAGATCAGATAACCCATTTAACTATGGCTACACCTTC. Its protein is CAWRSDNPFNYGYTF. The variable domain in full, with the rest retrieved from reference TRBV30 and TRBJ1-2, is SQTIHQWPATLVQPVGSPLSLECTVEGTSNPNLYWYRQAAGRGLQLLFYSVGIGQISSEVPQNLSASRPQDRQFILSSKKLLLSDSGFYLCAWRSDNPFNYGYTFGSGTRLTVV.

The table lists this clone with a few counts. This rearrangement joins TRBV4-1 to TRBJ1-1; 9 nucleotides agree with TRBD1. Per germline, CDR1 MGHRA and CDR2 YSYEKL. This CDR3 region has 15 residues. With 1 base clipped from V and 5 bases from J, the junction kept 5 bases outside the gene matches. The CDR3 loop reads CASSQVDRGETEAFF. The CDR3 DNA reads as TGCGCCAGCAGCCAAGTTGACAGGGGGGAGACTGAAGCTTTCTTT.

The chain combines TRBV19 with TRBJ1-1; D possibly corresponds to TRBD1 (5 bases). There are 14 residues in the CDR3. CDR1 and CDR2 (germline): LNHDA, SQIVND (reference sequence). V was trimmed by 6 bases and J by 5 bases, leaving 16 bases between them. CDR3 sequence (DNA): TGTGCCAGTAGCACCTGGGGGGTTATGACTGAAGCTTTCTTT. It encodes CASSTWGVMTEAFF.

In DNA, the CDR3 is TGTGCCAGCAGTACAGGGTCTAACTATGGCTACACCTTC. This translates into CASSTGSNYGYTF. This chain uses TRBV2 with TRBJ1-2, with TRBD1 as a possible D gene (6 bases). CDR3 length equals 13 residues. The V end was cut by 5 bases, the J end by 0 bases, with 7 bases between. Germline V gene sequence: CDR1 SNHLY, CDR2 FYNNEI.

V gene TRBV7-9 combines with J gene TRBJ2-3; D ambiguous. Trimming pared 2 bases from V and 2 bases from J, leaving 5 bases between. This CDR3 is built from 13 residues. In germline, CDR1 is SEHNR, CDR2 FQNEAQ (reference sequence). The CDR3 protein is CASSLTDTDTQYF. The CDR3 DNA reads as TGTGCCAGCAGCTTAACTGACACAGATACGCAGTATTTT.

This rearrangement joins TRBV6-4 to TRBJ2-7; tentative D call: TRBD1 (6 bases). The CDR3 consists of 14 residues. Deletions cut 6 bases from V and 0 bases from J, with 12 bases between. The germline gives CDR1 MRHNA, CDR2 SNTAGT. In nucleotides, the CDR3 is TGTGCCAGCAGACTTAGACAGGACTCCTACGAGCAGTACTTC. Amino acids: CASRLRQDSYEQYF.

The V and J genes are TRBV4-1 and TRBJ1-5; no definite D call. This CDR3 comprises 16 residues. Trimming shortened V by 4 bases and J by 0 bases, and 13 bases separated the two germline ends. Per germline, CDR1 MGHRA and CDR2 YSYEKL. Written as DNA, the CDR3 is TGCGCCAGCAGCCGAGATACAGCAAATAGCAATCAGCCCCAGCATTTT. Its protein is CASSRDTANSNQPQHF.

V and J are TRBV6-6 and TRBJ2-1; 9 bases map to TRBD2. The trim removed 10 bases at V and 4 bases at J, leaving 8 bases unmatched. CDR1 is MNHNY, CDR2 SVGAGI, per germline (reference sequence). This CDR3 region has 14 residues. The CDR3 DNA reads TGTGCCACTAACCTAGCGGGGCAGTACAATGAGCAGTTCTTC. This codes for CATNLAGQYNEQFF.

The V gene is TRBV5-1, the J gene TRBJ1-3; maybe TRBD1 (5 bases). Trimming cost V 0 bases and J 3 bases, with 13 bases left between them. Germline V lookup: CDR1 SGHRS, CDR2 YFSETQ. CDR3 length equals 16 residues. The CDR3 here is CASSLAGAGFGNTIYF. The CDR3 nucleotides read TGCGCCAGCAGCTTGGCCGGAGCAGGGTTTGGAAACACCATATATTTT.

The rearrangement joins TRBV2 to TRBJ2-5, with 11 bases that match TRBD2. Germline trimming cut 6 bases from V and 4 bases from J; bases unmatched to any gene: 7. In germline, CDR1 is SNHLY, CDR2 FYNNEI. The CDR3 is 15 residues long. The CDR3 region is CASSDQTSGVETQYF. CDR3 DNA: TGTGCCAGCAGCGATCAGACTAGCGGGGTAGAGACCCAGTACTTC.

This rearrangement joins TRBV5-1 to TRBJ2-7; 8 bases are shared with TRBD2. In germline, CDR1 is SGHRS, CDR2 YFSETQ. This CDR3 is 15 amino acids long. V gave up 2 bases and J gave up 6 bases; unmatched junction bases: 10. The CDR3 region has the DNA TGCGCCAGCAGCTTCAAGCGGGAGTTGTCCGTCGAGCAGTACTTC. Protein: CASSFKRELSVEQYF.

V and J are TRBV13 and TRBJ2-6; D gene ambiguous. CDR3 length equals 14 residues. Trimming shortened V by 6 bases and J by 1 base, and 7 bases separated the two germline ends. CDR1 is PRHDT and CDR2 is FYEKMQ in the germline V gene (reference sequence). CDR3 DNA: TGTGCCAGCAGTCGCTCATCTGGGGCCAACGTCCTGACTTTC. As protein: CASSRSSGANVLTF.

This clone came up a few times. The chain links TRBV6-6 to TRBJ2-2, with 7 positions matching TRBD2. Germline CDR1 reads MNHNY; CDR2 reads SVGAGI (reference sequence). Trimming removed 8 bases from V and 6 bases from J; junction bases left unmatched: 3. The CDR3 contains 12 residues. CDR3 protein: CASGLGAGELFF. CDR3 DNA: TGTGCCAGCGGACTAGGTGCCGGGGAGCTGTTTTTT.

The V and J genes are TRBV11-1 and TRBJ2-2; no clear D gene. The CDR3 loop spans 14 amino acids. Per the germline V gene, CDR1 is SGHAT and CDR2 is FQDESV (reference sequence). The V end was cut by 6 bases, the J end by 6 bases, with 14 bases between. As DNA, the CDR3 is TGTGCCAGCAGTGTAGGCCCCATCTCCGGGGAGCTGTTTTTT. Its protein is CASSVGPISGELFF.

This chain links TRBV2 with TRBJ1-5, with D uncertain. V shed 6 bases and J shed 0 bases, with 9 bases lying between them. The CDR3 consists of 14 residues. Per the germline V gene, CDR1 is SNHLY and CDR2 is FYNNEI. This CDR3 reads CASRTKLSNQPQHF. In nucleotides, the CDR3 is TGTGCCAGCAGGACCAAACTTAGCAATCAGCCCCAGCATTTT.

CDR3 sequence (DNA): TGTGCCAGCAGTCAGACAGGGGCGGCCTATGGCTACACCTTC. This codes for CASSQTGAAYGYTF. V and J are TRBV11-2 and TRBJ1-2, with 8 bases matching TRBD1. The CDR3 sequence is 14 residues long. Germline assignment: CDR1 SGHAT and CDR2 FQNNGV. The V gene end was trimmed by 6 bases and the J gene end by 4 bases; junction bases not matched to a gene: 7.

The J gene is TRBJ1-4, the V gene TRBV9; TRBD1 matches at 8 bases. Germline CDR1 SGDLS, CDR2 YYNGEE. After removal of 3 bases from V and 5 bases from J, the junction contained 6 bases not matched to a gene. The CDR3 extends over 15 amino acids. CDR3 amino acids: CASSAQQGVNEKLFF. In nucleotides, the CDR3 is TGTGCCAGCAGCGCACAACAGGGGGTCAATGAAAAACTGTTTTTT.